This paragraph reports one TCR beta chain. Antigen: not known. TCRdb's table, derived via immunoSEQ multiplex PCR, lists solely in-frame clones and lacks some. The sample lists approximately 350,000 clones; around 87% were seen once. Treatment in this sample: about 20 received Ad26.COV2.S at low or high dose, single or two shots; several received placebo; per-sample allocation not given. Following the first vaccine or placebo injection, samples were taken on day 63. At a Boston site, the person donating was an adult of 18-55 years. This entry is derived from a study of Ad26.COV2.S vaccination and SARS-CoV-2 variants. Study observations and caveats: Reportedly, after vaccination the spike-specific CD8+ and CD4+ T cell responses displayed substantial breadth. Recipients of vaccine and of placebo showed similar breadth of their non-spike TCR repertoires.

V lost 4 bases, J lost 4 bases, and 7 bases lay in between. The CDR3 is made up of 11 amino acids. CDR1 is DFQATT and CDR2 is SNEGSKA in the germline V gene (reference sequence). The chain is built from TRBV20-1 and TRBJ1-2, with TRBD1 as a possible D gene (5 bases). The sequence was collected from a person aged 18 to 59 who received the Ad26.COV2.S COVID-19 vaccine or a placebo. Sample: peripheral blood, taken in a trial of Ad26.COV2.S vaccine versus placebo. CDR3 region: CSANTGYGYTF. The CDR3 bases are TGCAGTGCTAATACAGGCTATGGCTACACCTTC.